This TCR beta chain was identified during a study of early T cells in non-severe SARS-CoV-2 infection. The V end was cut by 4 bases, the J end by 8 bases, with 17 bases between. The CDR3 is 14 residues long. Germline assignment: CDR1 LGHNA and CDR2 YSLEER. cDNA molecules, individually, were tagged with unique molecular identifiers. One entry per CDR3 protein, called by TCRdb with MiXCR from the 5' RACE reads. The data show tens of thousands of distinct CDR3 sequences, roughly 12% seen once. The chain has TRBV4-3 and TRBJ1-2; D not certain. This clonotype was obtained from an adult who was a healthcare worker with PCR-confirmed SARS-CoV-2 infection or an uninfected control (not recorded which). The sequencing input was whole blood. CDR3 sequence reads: CASSPAGRRSGYTF. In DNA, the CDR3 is TGCGCCAGCAGCCCCGCTGGACGGCGTTCCGGCTACACCTTC.